The 20 T cell receptor beta chains below were found in one sample sequenced in a study of PD-1 blockade in classical Hodgkin lymphoma. Each patient relapsed following autologous stem cell transplantation, and prior brentuximab vedotin exposure differed. The repertoire was sequenced with immunoSEQ multiplex PCR; TCRdb's copy has only in-frame clones and lacks some. Of 53,000 or so clones in the sample, around 85% are singletons; the top ten hold around 17%. Sequencing used peripheral blood mononuclear cells (PBMCs), obtained at baseline. All receptors derive from a human donor with classical Hodgkin lymphoma.

About this clone itself: The same CDR3 is also encoded by other DNA sequences in this sample. V is TRBV20-1 and J is TRBJ2-1; D gene ambiguous. Germline V CDR1 and CDR2: DFQATT, SNEGSKA (reference sequence). The CDR3 spans 11 residues. Between the trimmed V and J ends, which lost 6 bases and 2 bases, there was a span of 5 bases. CDR3 loop: CSARPYNEQFF. CDR3 coding DNA: TGCAGTGCGAGGCCCTACAATGAGCAGTTCTTC.

The chain carries TRBV4-3 and TRBJ1-2; weak D call: TRBD1 (5 bases). The CDR3 has 10 amino acids. Germline CDR1 is LGHNA and CDR2 is YSLEER. Between the trimmed V and J ends, which lost 8 bases and 12 bases, there was a span of 13 bases. The DNA for the CDR3 is TGCGCCAGCGGGACCGTACCCCACACCTTC. This translates into CASGTVPHTF.

J is TRBJ1-3 and V is TRBV11-2; D may be TRBD1 (6 bases). The V gene lost 1 base and the J gene lost 7 bases, with 14 bases spanning the gap. This CDR3 has 15 amino acids. Germline CDR1 and CDR2: SGHAT and FQNNGV. The CDR3 DNA reads TGTGCCAGCAGCTTAGCGGGGGGCCTGTTGAACACCATATATTTT. Its protein product is CASSLAGGLLNTIYF.

The rearrangement links TRBV6-5 to TRBJ2-3, with a weak D call TRBD2 (6 bases). Looked up from germline, CDR1 is MNHEY and CDR2 is SVGAGI. The CDR3 has 14 amino acids. Trimming stripped 2 bases from V and 2 bases from J, with 8 bases between. CDR3 loop: CASSYREATDTQYF. The CDR3 nucleotides read TGTGCCAGCAGTTACAGGGAGGCCACAGATACGCAGTATTTT.

For the CDR3, the DNA is TGTGCCAGCAGTTTATTTACAGGTAGCAATCAGCCCCAGCATTTT. This encodes CASSLFTGSNQPQHF. V and J are TRBV6-5 and TRBJ1-5; TRBD1 is a possible D gene (5 bases). Trimming pared 4 bases from V and 0 bases from J, leaving 10 bases between. This CDR3 has 15 amino acids. Germline V gene lookup returns CDR1 MNHEY and CDR2 SVGAGI.

This clone was recorded once. The chain combines TRBV2 with TRBJ1-5, with TRBD1 as a possible D gene (5 bases). The V gene lost 10 bases and the J gene lost 3 bases, with 34 bases spanning the gap. The CDR3 is made up of 20 amino acids. Germline CDR1 reads SNHLY; CDR2 reads FYNNEI. This CDR3 reads CATHFFILCRVTTPNQPQHF. CDR3 nucleotide sequence: TGTGCCACCCATTTTTTTATACTATGCAGGGTGACGACCCCCAATCAGCCCCAGCATTTT.

This clone was picked up one time. The chain couples TRBV6-1 to TRBJ1-1; possible D gene TRBD1, 6 bases. The germline V gene encodes CDR1 MNHNS and CDR2 SASEGT. The CDR3 is 15 residues long. V lost 6 bases and J 1 base, leaving 15 bases between the germline ends. The CDR3 region has the DNA TGTGCCAGCAGGCGCAGACAGACAGGGAACACTGAAGCTTTCTTT. Protein: CASRRRQTGNTEAFF.

The V and J genes are TRBV2 and TRBJ2-2, with 9 positions matching TRBD1. This CDR3 is built from 16 residues. V lost 2 bases to trimming and J lost 1 base; unmatched junction nucleotides: 2. Germline V CDR1 and CDR2: SNHLY, FYNNEI. DNA for the CDR3: TGTGCCAGCAGTGAACAGGGACAGGGGAACACCGGGGAGCTGTTTTTT. This encodes CASSEQGQGNTGELFF.

The rearrangement joins TRBV7-2 to TRBJ2-5; D is unresolved. The germline V and J ends were trimmed by 2 bases and 5 bases, with 12 bases remaining between them. The CDR3 covers 14 residues. CDR1 is SGHTA and CDR2 is FQGNSA in the germline V gene. In DNA, the CDR3 is TGTGCCAGCAGCTTACTGGCCTTGGGGGAGACCCAGTACTTC. This translates into CASSLLALGETQYF.

The chain carries TRBV7-2 and TRBJ2-5; D not certain. Germline loops: CDR1 SGHTA, CDR2 FQGNSA. This CDR3 comprises 14 residues. Trimming took off 6 bases at V and 3 bases at J, with 14 bases between the two ends. This CDR3 reads CASSMRYDEETQYF. CDR3 DNA: TGTGCCAGCAGTATGAGATATGACGAAGAGACCCAGTACTTC.

A few counts support this clone. This sequence joins TRBV18 and TRBJ2-3; 12 nucleotides align to TRBD2. Trimming removed 3 bases from V and 2 bases from J; junction bases left unmatched: 15. The germline V gene has CDR1 KGHSH and CDR2 LQKENI. The CDR3 runs to 20 residues. CDR3 sequence reads: CASSPPSGLAGPGVTDTQYF. DNA for the CDR3: TGTGCCAGCTCACCTCCCTCCGGACTAGCGGGACCGGGGGTCACAGATACGCAGTATTTT. Full variable domain (rest looked up from reference TRBV18 and TRBJ2-3): NAGVMQNPRHLVRRRGQEARLRCSPMKGHSHVYWYRQLPEEGLKFMVYLQKENIIDESGMPKERFSAEFPKEGPSILRIQQVVRGDSAAYFCASSPPSGLAGPGVTDTQYFGPGTRLTVL.

The chain is built from TRBV10-3 and TRBJ2-7; 9 positions agree with TRBD2. Trimming cost V 7 bases and J 5 bases; bases outside gene matches: 18. The CDR3 runs to 17 residues. Looked up from germline, CDR1 is ENHRY and CDR2 is SYGVKD. CDR3 coding DNA: TGTGCCATCACCACCGGTGCGGGAGGGGGAGGGACCCACGAGCAGTACTTC. Translated: CAITTGAGGGGTHEQYF.

This clone has just one count. V usage is TRBV19 and J usage is TRBJ1-5, with TRBD1 identical over 8 bases. CDR1 is LNHDA, CDR2 SQIVND, per germline (reference sequence). The CDR3 has 14 amino acids. J gave up 7 bases and V 6 bases, and 8 bases lay outside the gene matches. The DNA of the CDR3 is TGTGCCAGTAGGGACGGACAGGGCGGACAGCCCCAGCATTTT. Amino acid sequence: CASRDGQGGQPQHF.

This clone was picked up a small number of times. CDR3 region: CSAGGQGNYGYTF. As DNA, the CDR3 is TGCAGCGCCGGGGGACAGGGGAACTATGGCTACACCTTC. The V and J genes are TRBV29-1 and TRBJ1-2, with 10 positions matching TRBD1. The CDR3 has 13 amino acids. CDR1 and CDR2 from the germline V gene are SQVTM and ANQGSEA. V lost 7 bases and J lost 2; bases outside the gene matches: 4. Complete variable domain (other parts from reference TRBV29-1 and TRBJ1-2): SAVISQKPSRDICQRGTSLTIQCQVDSQVTMMFWYRQQPGQSLTLIATANQGSEATYESGFVIDKFPISRPNLTFSTLTVSNMSPEDSSIYLCSAGGQGNYGYTFGSGTRLTVV.

The chain recombines TRBV19 with TRBJ2-7, with D possibly TRBD2 on 5 matching bases. In germline, CDR1 is LNHDA, CDR2 SQIVND (reference sequence). Trimming left V 2 bases short and J 7 bases short, with 18 bases between. This CDR3 is 15 amino acids long. CDR3 DNA sequence: TGTGCCAGTAGTATAACCCCCTCCCTCAGCGGAGAGCAGTACTTC. As protein: CASSITPSLSGEQYF.

This chain uses TRBV4-3 with TRBJ2-7; 7 positions agree with TRBD2. CDR1 LGHNA and CDR2 YSLEER come from the germline V gene. V shed 4 bases, J shed 2 bases, and the junction held 11 bases outside the gene matches. The CDR3 loop spans 16 amino acids. The CDR3 loop is CASSPAVAGNPYEQYF. CDR3 DNA sequence: TGCGCCAGCAGCCCGGCGGTAGCGGGCAATCCCTACGAGCAGTACTTC.

The chain links TRBV9 to TRBJ2-1; D perhaps matches TRBD2 (6 bases). Germline V gene sequence: CDR1 SGDLS, CDR2 YYNGEE. The CDR3 covers 15 residues. Trimming took 0 bases from V and 2 from J, leaving 9 bases between them. The CDR3 DNA is TGTGCCAGCAGCGTAGGAGGGGAGGCCTACAATGAGCAGTTCTTC. Encoded protein: CASSVGGEAYNEQFF.

This clone was counted once. This rearrangement joins TRBV30 to TRBJ2-1; TRBD2 matches at 12 bases. Germline-derived CDR1 and CDR2 are GTSNPN and SVGIG (reference sequence). The CDR3 consists of 16 residues. Losses at the gene ends were 2 bases for V and 3 bases for J; bases not matched to a gene: 5. As DNA, the CDR3 is TGTGCCTGGAGTCAACTAGCGGGAGGTCGCTACAATGAGCAGTTCTTC. Its translation is CAWSQLAGGRYNEQFF.

The chain joins TRBV29-1 to TRBJ1-1, with D perhaps matching TRBD1 (5 bases). Germline V gene sequence: CDR1 SQVTM, CDR2 ANQGSEA. V lost 7 bases and J lost 4, with 19 bases in between. The CDR3 contains 14 residues. The CDR3 spells CSASLDGGSTEAFF. The CDR3 DNA follows: TGCAGCGCCAGTCTGGACGGGGGGAGCACTGAAGCTTTCTTT.

The chain couples TRBV7-2 to TRBJ2-1, with D perhaps assigned TRBD1 or TRBD2 (5 bases each). V was clipped by 5 bases and J by 1 base, with 21 bases between them. This CDR3 is 18 amino acids long. Germline V CDR1 and CDR2: SGHTA, FQGNSA. In DNA form, the CDR3 reads TGTGCCAGCAGCCCCCGGGACGGCGGTTTACTTTCCTACAATGAGCAGTTCTTC. This gives the protein CASSPRDGGLLSYNEQFF.